This TCR beta chain was captured by sequencing in a study of human versus mouse CDR3 diversity and MHC coevolution. Looking at the study overall: Each sample yielded about 0.6 x 10^7 to 1.6 x 10^7 valid reads.

Sequenced by immunoSEQ multiplex PCR; TCRdb stores in-frame clones only, minus some. The sample has about 60,000 clones, approximately 94% seen once. Naive CD4 T cells were sorted as CD45RO-negative, CD62L-positive. To note about this clone: Its target is unknown.

CDR3 length equals 18 residues. Germline V gene sequence: CDR1 MNHNS, CDR2 SASEGT. V lost 1 base to trimming and J lost 1 base, with 16 bases between them. General study findings and limits: Clonal inequality was lowest in most of the three human donors. Human T cells underwent selection on over five different MHC II alleles.

The chain combines TRBV6-1 with TRBJ2-2; the D gene is possibly TRBD2 (7 bases). The sequence came from a person aged 55 to 75 in good health. Source material: naive CD4+ T cells from blood. The sample's subset: CD45RO-negative CD62L-positive naive CD4 T cells. The DNA for the CDR3 is TGTGCCAGCAGTGAAGTGGGGGGGGCGGGCGGGAACACCGGGGAGCTGTTTTTT. It specifies CASSEVGGAGGNTGELFF.